This T cell receptor (beta chain) came from a study of T-cell memory formation after mild COVID-19. TCRdb processed the 5' RACE reads anew with MiXCR; each CDR3 protein has one entry. Of about 110,000 distinct CDR3 sequences in the sample, around 15% were seen once. Germline CDR1 and CDR2: SEHNR and FQNEAQ (reference sequence). The V end lost 5 bases, the J end lost 9 bases, and 11 bases lay between the germline ends. This CDR3 contains 12 residues. This chain links TRBV7-9 with TRBJ2-1; D is possibly TRBD2 (5 bases). This clonotype was obtained from a man between 18 and 29 years old who had mild COVID-19 (a few samples of this study predate the infection). Cell type and time point are not known. Sequences were obtained from PBMCs or a T cell subset sorted from them (not recorded which). CDR3 DNA sequence: TGTGCCAGCAGCCCCCTAGCCCGTGAGCAGTTCTTC. It is translated as CASSPLAREQFF.